This entry lists 23 T cell receptor beta chains sequenced from one sample in a study of blood T cell repertoires in COVID-19 (dated by TCRdb to 2020 to 2022). Library creation used the immunoSEQ multiplex PCR assay. TCRdb provides this immuneACCESS table in a form limited to in-frame rearrangements. Some clones are lacking; in checked studies, under half of them reflect an unresolved V gene, and why the rest are absent is not known. The sample table shows about 98,000 clones, and about 78% are seen once. Clones ranked in the top ten supply about 9% of the sample. Sequencing used peripheral blood. These receptors were taken from a man aged 55 to 69 with active or convalescent COVID-19.

The chain combines TRBV7-3 with TRBJ2-3; the D is unclear. The CDR3 is made up of 13 amino acids. Germline values: CDR1 SGHTA, CDR2 FQGTGA. Between the trimmed V and J ends, which lost 5 bases and 3 bases, there was a span of 9 bases. CDR3 region: CASSRYRTDTQYF. CDR3 nucleotide sequence: TGTGCCAGCAGCCGATACAGAACAGATACGCAGTATTTT.

CDR3 sequence reads: CASSQGLAVSYNEQFF. In DNA, the CDR3 is TGTGCCAGCAGCCAGGGACTAGCGGTCTCCTACAATGAGCAGTTCTTC. V usage is TRBV4-2 and J usage is TRBJ2-1; 11 nucleotides line up with TRBD2. This CDR3 contains 16 residues. Germline CDR1 is LGHNA and CDR2 is YNFKEQ. V trimming: 3 bases; J trimming: 0 bases; junction bases outside the gene matches: 1.

This sequence joins TRBV28 and TRBJ2-7, with 10 positions matching TRBD2. There are 14 residues in the CDR3. The V gene end was trimmed by 8 bases and the J gene end by 2 bases; junction bases not matched to a gene: 6. Germline V gene sequence: CDR1 MDHEN, CDR2 SYDVKM. CDR3 in amino acids: CASSRTSGTYEQYF. In DNA, the CDR3 is TGTGCCAGCTCGAGGACTAGCGGTACCTACGAGCAGTACTTC.

This clone has a single count. The chain joins TRBV2 to TRBJ1-2; D perhaps matches TRBD1 (5 bases). Trimming left V 1 base short and J 8 bases short, with 17 bases between. Germline CDR1 SNHLY, CDR2 FYNNEI. The CDR3 totals 15 residues. CDR3 coding DNA: TGTGCCAGCAGTGAAGGCACTCGGGGGATAAAAGGCTACACCTTC. Protein product: CASSEGTRGIKGYTF. Looking up the rest from reference TRBV2 and TRBJ1-2 gives the full variable domain: EPEVTQTPSHQVTQMGQEVILRCVPISNHLYFYWYRQILGQKVEFLVSFYNNEISEKSEIFDDQFSVERPDGSNFTLKIRSTKLEDSAMYFCASSEGTRGIKGYTFGSGTRLTVV.

The chain recombines TRBV11-3 with TRBJ2-7; possible D gene TRBD1, 6 bases. V lost 1 base and J lost 7, with 17 bases in between. The CDR3 is 15 residues long. The germline V gene has CDR1 SGHNT and CDR2 YENEEA. CDR3 protein: CASSLAGEYGGEQYF. CDR3 bases: TGTGCCAGCAGCTTAGCAGGGGAGTACGGTGGAGAGCAGTACTTC.

The chain combines TRBV12-3 or TRBV12-4 with TRBJ1-5; TRBD1 matches 7 bases. There are 13 residues in the CDR3. J lost 4 bases, V lost 5 bases, and 2 bases had no gene match. The DNA for the CDR3 is TGTGCCAGCAGTCCACAGGGGAATCAGCCCCAGCATTTT. Amino acid sequence: CASSPQGNQPQHF.

This chain joins TRBV6-5 and TRBJ2-1; tentatively, D is TRBD2 (5 bases). The V end was cut by 6 bases, the J end by 10 bases, with 13 bases between. The CDR3 is made up of 12 amino acids. The germline V gene encodes CDR1 MNHEY and CDR2 SVGAGI. The CDR3 region is CASREPLGEQFF. In DNA, the CDR3 is TGTGCCAGCAGGGAGCCACTAGGGGAGCAGTTCTTC.

J is TRBJ2-5 and V is TRBV7-2, with 7 bases lining up with TRBD1. The CDR3 runs to 15 residues. Trimming at V came to 5 bases and at J to 4 bases, leaving 10 bases not matched to a gene. The germline V gene encodes CDR1 SGHTA and CDR2 FQGNSA. The CDR3 loop is CASSPPRTGLETQYF. Here the CDR3 DNA reads TGTGCCAGCAGCCCTCCGCGGACAGGTTTAGAGACCCAGTACTTC.

This clone was picked up one time. The gene calls are TRBV6-6 and TRBJ1-4, with 7 bases matching TRBD1. Germline V lookup: CDR1 MNHNY, CDR2 SVGAGI (reference sequence). CDR3 length: 15 amino acids. Germline trimming cut 6 bases from V and 7 bases from J; bases unmatched to any gene: 11. The CDR3 loop is CASSHVAGGGEKLFF. The CDR3 DNA reads TGTGCCAGCAGCCACGTGGCAGGGGGAGGTGAAAAACTGTTTTTT.

The genes are TRBV24-1 and TRBJ1-2; D uncertain. From germline, CDR1 is KGHDR and CDR2 SFDVKD. V lost 5 bases to trimming and J lost 7 bases, with 16 bases between them. There are 14 residues in the CDR3. The CDR3 region has the DNA TGTGCCACCAGTGGTCAGACGTCGGAGGGTGGCTACACCTTC. Amino acids: CATSGQTSEGGYTF.

This chain joins TRBV27 and TRBJ1-6, with D uncertain. CDR1 is MNHEY and CDR2 is SMNVEV in the germline V gene (reference sequence). The V end lost 3 bases, the J end lost 0 bases, and 12 bases lay between the germline ends. The CDR3 is made up of 17 amino acids. Here the CDR3 DNA reads TGTGCCAGCAGTTTTGGGCAGTCTAACTCCTATAATTCACCCCTCCACTTT. Translation: CASSFGQSNSYNSPLHF.

This clone was observed a few times. This sequence joins TRBV20-1 and TRBJ1-5; D is ambiguous. Per the germline V gene, CDR1 is DFQATT and CDR2 is SNEGSKA (reference sequence). The CDR3 loop spans 12 amino acids. The V end was cut by 3 bases, the J end by 4 bases, with 7 bases between. The CDR3 nucleotides are TGCAGTGCTAGTAAGAGGAATCAGCCCCAGCATTTT. Protein product: CSASKRNQPQHF.

The chain employs TRBV19 and TRBJ2-5, with TRBD1 matching over 7 bases. The CDR3 runs to 18 residues. Per germline, CDR1 LNHDA and CDR2 SQIVND (reference sequence). The V gene end was trimmed by 3 bases and the J gene end by 3 bases; junction bases not matched to a gene: 16. CDR3 sequence reads: CASSISPWDRQQKETQYF. The CDR3 nucleotides are TGTGCCAGTAGTATTTCTCCATGGGACAGACAGCAGAAAGAGACCCAGTACTTC.

The gene calls are TRBV5-1 and TRBJ1-4; 11 positions match TRBD1. J lost 2 bases, V lost 0 bases, and 12 bases had no gene match. Germline V gene data show CDR1 as SGHRS and CDR2 as YFSETQ. This CDR3 has 20 amino acids. In DNA, the CDR3 is TGCGCCAGCAGCTTGGAGCCCCCGAGGACAGGGGGCACTACTAATGAAAAACTGTTTTTT. This sequence encodes CASSLEPPRTGGTTNEKLFF.

This clone was detected only once. The chain links TRBV27 to TRBJ2-3, with 11 bases that match TRBD2. Germline CDR1 reads MNHEY; CDR2 reads SMNVEV (reference sequence). The V and J ends lost 6 bases and 4 bases, in that order; junction bases with no gene match: 9. The CDR3 extends over 16 amino acids. CDR3 DNA sequence: TGTGCCAGCAGCCTAGATCTAGCGGGAGGATCAGATACGCAGTATTTT. It encodes CASSLDLAGGSDTQYF.

This clone was seen only a few times. This chain links TRBV28 with TRBJ2-5; 9 nucleotides line up with TRBD2. With V trimmed by 3 bases and J by 3 bases, 14 bases remained unmatched. CDR3 length: 18 amino acids. Germline lookup yields CDR1 MDHEN and CDR2 SYDVKM. CDR3 loop: CASSFPHAGGPTEETQYF. The CDR3 DNA follows: TGTGCCAGCAGTTTCCCCCACGCGGGAGGGCCGACAGAAGAGACCCAGTACTTC.

The J gene is TRBJ2-1, the V gene TRBV5-6, with D perhaps matching TRBD2 (5 bases). This CDR3 spans 17 amino acids. V dropped 0 bases and J dropped 0 bases, with 13 bases sitting between them. Germline loops: CDR1 SGHDT, CDR2 YYEEEE. CDR3: CASSLGISGVSYNEQFF. CDR3 sequence (DNA): TGTGCCAGCAGCTTGGGTATAAGCGGAGTCTCCTACAATGAGCAGTTCTTC.

This clone has more than one count but fewer than ten. V and J are TRBV24-1 and TRBJ2-3; TRBD1 matches at 8 bases. Trimming took 10 bases from V and 0 from J; bases not matched to a gene: 5. The V gene's germline CDR1 is KGHDR and CDR2 SFDVKD. The CDR3 covers 14 residues. The CDR3 region is CATQGAVSTDTQYF. The CDR3 DNA reads as TGTGCCACTCAGGGGGCGGTTAGCACAGATACGCAGTATTTT.

The gene calls are TRBV19 and TRBJ2-6; 7 bases line up with TRBD1. The CDR3 contains 16 residues. V was clipped by 5 bases and J by 0 bases; unmatched bases: 4. Per the germline V gene, CDR1 is LNHDA and CDR2 is SQIVND (reference sequence). The CDR3 reads CASSWDSRSGANVLTF. The CDR3, as DNA: TGTGCCAGTAGTTGGGACAGCCGCTCTGGGGCCAACGTCCTGACTTTC.

The V call is TRBV11-2, the J call TRBJ1-2, with TRBD1 identical over 10 bases. The CDR3 contains 16 residues. Germline V gene lookup returns CDR1 SGHAT and CDR2 FQNNGV. V trimming: 0 bases; J trimming: 4 bases; junction bases outside the gene matches: 5. CDR3: CASSLDHDRGRYGYTF. DNA for the CDR3: TGTGCCAGCAGCTTAGATCACGACAGGGGGCGCTATGGCTACACCTTC.

The chain uses TRBV11-2 and TRBJ1-1, with D possibly being TRBD1 (6 bases). The CDR3 loop spans 18 amino acids. The germline V gene encodes CDR1 SGHAT and CDR2 FQNNGV. V was trimmed by 0 bases and J by 1 base, leaving 18 bases between them. The CDR3: CASSLDRGLGAKNTEAFF. The CDR3 DNA follows: TGTGCCAGCAGCTTAGATCGGGGATTGGGGGCGAAGAACACTGAAGCTTTCTTT.

The chain couples TRBV6-2 or TRBV6-3 to TRBJ2-5; maybe TRBD2 (5 bases). V gave up 4 bases and J gave up 5 bases, with 17 bases separating them. The CDR3 has 15 amino acids. Germline CDR1 MNHEY, CDR2 SVGEGT. The CDR3 reads CASSSLGVMVETQYF. In DNA, the CDR3 is TGTGCCAGCAGTTCCCTCGGGGTGATGGTGGAGACCCAGTACTTC.

The chain couples TRBV5-4 to TRBJ2-6; the D is unclear. From germline, CDR1 is SGHNT and CDR2 YYREEE (reference sequence). V was shortened by 4 bases and J by 0 bases, with 5 bases between the two germline ends. The CDR3 has 14 amino acids. The CDR3 loop reads CASSRSSGANVLTF. CDR3 bases: TGTGCCAGCAGCCGGAGCTCTGGGGCCAACGTCCTGACTTTC. The whole variable domain, filled in from reference TRBV5-4 and TRBJ2-6, reads ETGVTQSPTHLIKTRGQQVTLRCSSQSGHNTVSWYQQALGQGPQFIFQYYREEENGRGNFPPRFSGLQFPNYSSELNVNALELDDSALYLCASSRSSGANVLTFGAGSRLTVL.